This T cell receptor beta chain originates from a study of T cells in Graves' hyperthyroidism and ophthalmopathy. Study-wide background: Once the initial diagnosis was made, peripheral blood was obtained before any treatment. Study-wide results and caveats: A 13 V-J signature model discriminated ophthalmopathy versus stable hyperthyroidism.

RNA transcripts yielded amplified TCR beta CDR3 regions. RT-PCR in the first round (using the HTBI primer set) targeted the TCR CDR3. TCRdb called the multiplex PCR reads again in MiXCR, with one record for every CDR3 protein. This sample has about 400,000 distinct CDR3 sequences; more than 15% occur once, and the top ten carry roughly a quarter. Fresh 10 ml peripheral blood yielded PBMCs. This clonotype has just a few counts. Its antigen is currently unknown. This CDR3 has 16 amino acids. Between the trimmed V and J ends, which lost 2 bases and 6 bases, there was a span of 14 bases. Per the germline V gene, CDR1 is SEHNR and CDR2 is FQNEAQ (reference sequence).

This chain connects TRBV7-9 to TRBJ1-6, with no clear D. This clonotype originated in a woman aged 18 to 35 with Graves' hyperthyroidism that later progressed to Graves' ophthalmopathy. The sequencing input was blood. This CDR3 reads CASSLNRATTNSPLHF. The CDR3 region has the DNA TGTGCCAGCAGCTTAAATAGGGCCACGACTAATTCACCCCTCCACTTT.